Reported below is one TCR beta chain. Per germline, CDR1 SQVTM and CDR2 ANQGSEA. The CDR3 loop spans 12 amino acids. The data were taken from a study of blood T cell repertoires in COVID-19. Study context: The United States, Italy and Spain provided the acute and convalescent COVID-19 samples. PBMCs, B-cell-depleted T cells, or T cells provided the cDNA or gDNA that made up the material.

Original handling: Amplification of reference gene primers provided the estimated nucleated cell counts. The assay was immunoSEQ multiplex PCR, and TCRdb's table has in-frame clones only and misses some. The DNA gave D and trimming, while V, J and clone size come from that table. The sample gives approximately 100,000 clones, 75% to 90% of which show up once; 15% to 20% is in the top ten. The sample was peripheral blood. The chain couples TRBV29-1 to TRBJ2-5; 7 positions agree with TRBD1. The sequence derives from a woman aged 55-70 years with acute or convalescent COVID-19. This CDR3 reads CSDSTGKETQYF. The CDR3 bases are TGCAGTGATTCGACAGGGAAAGAGACCCAGTACTTC.